This is a list of T cell receptor beta chains from one sample in a study of cytomegalovirus exposure and HLA in healthy donors. TCRdb's table, derived via immunoSEQ multiplex PCR, lists solely in-frame clones and lacks some. The repertoire holds roughly 110,000 clones, with over 70% as singletons. Sequences were obtained from PBMCs. The receptors shown here come from a boy aged 5 to 17 in good health and CMV-seronegative. The CDR3 runs from the conserved cysteine through the conserved F or W. Fields, in order: V gene, J gene, CDR3 protein.

v_call: TRBV7-7
j_call: TRBJ2-1
cdr3_aa: CASSLEQGNYNEQFF

v_call: TRBV6-5
j_call: TRBJ1-4
cdr3_aa: CASSSGQINEKLFF

v_call: TRBV29-1
j_call: TRBJ2-1
cdr3_aa: CGSSRGINEQFF

v_call: TRBV4-1
j_call: TRBJ2-4
cdr3_aa: CASSQLDRARIQYF

v_call: TRBV4-1
j_call: TRBJ1-2
cdr3_aa: CASSHGQGGSYGYTF

v_call: TRBV29-1
j_call: TRBJ2-5
cdr3_aa: CSVEGGASPETQYF

v_call: TRBV14
j_call: TRBJ2-5
cdr3_aa: CASSQGLQETQYF

v_call: TRBV28
j_call: TRBJ1-4
cdr3_aa: CASSQTNPREKLFF

v_call: TRBV5-6
j_call: TRBJ1-1
cdr3_aa: CASSPIQGADTEAFF

v_call: TRBV2
j_call: TRBJ1-5
cdr3_aa: CASRGSGQSNQPQHF

v_call: TRBV2
j_call: TRBJ2-1
cdr3_aa: CASLGLAELNEQFF

v_call: TRBV9
j_call: TRBJ1-1
cdr3_aa: CASSSRVTEAFF

v_call: TRBV27
j_call: TRBJ1-1
cdr3_aa: CASRLQGAWTEAFF

v_call: TRBV27
j_call: TRBJ1-2
cdr3_aa: CASSQGATPGGYTF

v_call: TRBV30
j_call: TRBJ1-2
cdr3_aa: CAWSPGLSGYTF

v_call: TRBV5-4
j_call: TRBJ1-1
cdr3_aa: CASSLRAGNTEAFF